A selection of T cell receptor beta chains follows, all from one sample in a study of blood T cell repertoires in COVID-19. Clones were sequenced by immunoSEQ multiplex PCR, and TCRdb holds only the in-frame ones, with some missing. The profile shows 60,000 to 90,000 clones, 70% to 75% of them singletons. Specimen: peripheral blood. The source is a man aged 60 to 75 with acute or convalescent COVID-19. Each CDR3 is given with its conserved first and last residue. The D gene is left open where the match is weak.

v_call: TRBV6-4
d_call: TRBD2
cdr3_aa: CASSAKAGGSDTQYF

v_call: TRBV12-3/TRBV12-4
d_call: NA
cdr3_aa: CASSITENTEAFF

v_call: TRBV6-4
d_call: TRBD2
cdr3_aa: CASSDPIAGDGADTQYF

v_call: TRBV3-1/TRBV3-2
d_call: TRBD2
cdr3_aa: CASSHRSGGPDEQYF

v_call: TRBV10-2
d_call: TRBD1
cdr3_aa: CASSDQGADTEAFF

v_call: TRBV7-8
d_call: TRBD1
cdr3_aa: CASSLTGGAGQPQHF

v_call: TRBV19
d_call: NA
cdr3_aa: CASSISRATGELFF

v_call: TRBV14
d_call: TRBD2
cdr3_aa: CASSREAGGLSNEQFF

v_call: TRBV9
d_call: NA
cdr3_aa: CASSVSRGGQETQYF

v_call: TRBV11-3
d_call: NA
cdr3_aa: CASSQDSTGRIYNEQFF

v_call: TRBV7-3
d_call: TRBD2
cdr3_aa: CASSRTSGFTDTQYF

v_call: TRBV21-1
d_call: NA
cdr3_aa: CASSKEEQGPNQPQHF

v_call: TRBV7-2
d_call: NA
cdr3_aa: CASSLNIASSGNTIYF

v_call: TRBV7-2
d_call: NA
cdr3_aa: CASSLERETEQFF

v_call: TRBV7-7
d_call: TRBD1
cdr3_aa: CASSLAGQGMGETQYF

v_call: TRBV14
d_call: NA
cdr3_aa: CASSHGTRGQFF

v_call: TRBV5-1
d_call: TRBD1
cdr3_aa: CASSLNDRATNEQFF

v_call: TRBV18
d_call: TRBD1
cdr3_aa: CASSHRDRSTDTQYF

v_call: TRBV25-1
d_call: NA
cdr3_aa: CASSERGSTDTQYF

v_call: TRBV11-2
d_call: NA
cdr3_aa: CASSITGLYGYTF

v_call: TRBV28
d_call: TRBD1
cdr3_aa: CASSPTGTGGLWGYTF

v_call: TRBV5-6
d_call: NA
cdr3_aa: CASSYLPLGKNIQYF

v_call: TRBV4-1
d_call: NA
cdr3_aa: CASSQDNSYNEQFF

v_call: TRBV6-6
d_call: NA
cdr3_aa: CASTISYHRAEQYF

v_call: TRBV10-3
d_call: NA
cdr3_aa: CATTGVDETQYF

v_call: TRBV5-1
d_call: TRBD1
cdr3_aa: CASSMRTGETEAFF

v_call: TRBV11-3
d_call: TRBD2
cdr3_aa: CASSPGGGLAGSYNEQFF

v_call: TRBV19
d_call: NA
cdr3_aa: CASSTQDSYGYTF

v_call: TRBV11-1
d_call: TRBD1
cdr3_aa: CASRHATGTGYELFF

v_call: TRBV5-1
d_call: TRBD1
cdr3_aa: CASRAQGGTEAFF

v_call: TRBV3-1/TRBV3-2
d_call: TRBD1
cdr3_aa: CASSPAGTDNEKLFF

v_call: TRBV6-5
d_call: NA
cdr3_aa: CASSYREPSAEEQFF

v_call: TRBV15
d_call: TRBD2
cdr3_aa: CATSVSGRRSYNEQFF

v_call: TRBV9
d_call: NA
cdr3_aa: CASSFRNTGELFF

v_call: TRBV23-1
d_call: NA
cdr3_aa: CASSQSPLFRGPDTQYF

v_call: TRBV27
d_call: NA
cdr3_aa: CASSLSPGNNEKLFF

v_call: TRBV19
d_call: TRBD2
cdr3_aa: CASGLAGGPSYNEQFF

v_call: TRBV20-1
d_call: NA
cdr3_aa: CSARGGTTQHF

v_call: TRBV14
d_call: NA
cdr3_aa: CASSQRREGDGEQYF

v_call: TRBV5-1
d_call: TRBD2
cdr3_aa: CASSTRLAGDGEQYF

v_call: TRBV28
d_call: NA
cdr3_aa: CASSSRSGRNFYEQYF

v_call: TRBV12-3/TRBV12-4
d_call: NA
cdr3_aa: CASSFQGNQPQHF

v_call: TRBV18
d_call: TRBD1
cdr3_aa: CASSFDRDNQPQHF

v_call: TRBV19
d_call: TRBD1
cdr3_aa: CASSIDGTGGNSPLHF

v_call: TRBV3-1/TRBV3-2
d_call: NA
cdr3_aa: CASSPRANTGELFF

v_call: TRBV4-2
d_call: NA
cdr3_aa: CASSRNGGDAFF

v_call: TRBV10-3
d_call: NA
cdr3_aa: CAINTGVNSPLHF

v_call: TRBV18
d_call: NA
cdr3_aa: CASSLSGSRNQPQHF

v_call: TRBV5-1
d_call: NA
cdr3_aa: CASSLTRTNEKLFF

v_call: TRBV24-1
d_call: NA
cdr3_aa: CATSEELSNQPQHF

v_call: TRBV3-1/TRBV3-2
d_call: NA
cdr3_aa: CASSPPSEAGFNEQFF

v_call: TRBV9
d_call: TRBD2
cdr3_aa: CASSLTRLAGVGEQFF

v_call: TRBV7-9
d_call: TRBD1
cdr3_aa: CASSATGDHYGYTF

v_call: TRBV6-5
d_call: TRBD2
cdr3_aa: CASSPTSGGFGEQFF

v_call: TRBV28
d_call: NA
cdr3_aa: CASSPGVENQPQHF